Listed below are T cell receptor beta chains from one sample, sequenced in a study of blood T cell repertoires in COVID-19. Some clones are missing from TCRdb's copy, which holds only in-frame ones; the method was immunoSEQ multiplex PCR. This sample yields about 310,000 clones, of which around 90% are seen a single time; about 1% belongs to the top ten. Sequences were obtained from peripheral blood. The receptor set was obtained from a woman aged 40 to 50 with COVID-19, enrolled during active disease. The CDR3 runs from the conserved cysteine through the conserved F or W. D genes are given only for firm matches. A clone size is listed for some rows: how often the clone was seen (once, few, many), or a class if it is expanded.

abundance | j_gene | v_gene | d_gene | CDR3aa | CDR3nt
- | TRBJ1-2 | TRBV5-4 | TRBD1 | CASSLVGGGGYTF | TGTGCCAGCAGCTTGGTAGGGGGCGGAGGCTACACCTTC
- | TRBJ2-2 | TRBV6-6 | - | CASSYPRGNTGELFF | TGTGCCAGCAGTTACCCACGGGGAAACACCGGGGAGCTGTTTTTT
- | TRBJ1-5 | TRBV12-3/TRBV12-4 | - | CASTLGNQPQHF | TGTGCCAGCACCCTCGGGAATCAGCCCCAGCATTTT
once | TRBJ1-1 | TRBV7-9 | - | CASSSAPGHEAFF | TGTGCCAGCAGCTCCGCACCGGGACACGAAGCTTTCTTT
- | TRBJ1-1 | TRBV9 | - | CASSVVAGTNTEAFF | TGTGCCAGCAGCGTAGTGGCAGGGACAAACACTGAAGCTTTCTTT
- | TRBJ1-4 | TRBV28 | TRBD1 | CASSMDRGREKLFF | TGTGCCAGCAGTATGGACAGGGGTCGTGAAAAACTGTTTTTT
- | TRBJ1-2 | TRBV2 | - | CASSAGGRRADGYTF | TGTGCCAGCAGTGCCGGGGGACGGAGGGCGGATGGCTACACCTTC
- | TRBJ1-1 | TRBV5-4 | - | CASSSRIMNTEAFF | TGTGCCAGCAGTTCTAGGATAATGAACACTGAAGCTTTCTTT
- | TRBJ1-1 | TRBV5-1 | TRBD1 | CASSSGQGLTEAFF | TGCGCCAGCAGCTCTGGACAGGGCTTAACTGAAGCTTTCTTT
- | TRBJ1-1 | TRBV28 | TRBD1 | CASSFGTGRATEAFF | TGTGCCAGCAGTTTTGGGACAGGGAGGGCCACTGAAGCTTTCTTT
- | TRBJ2-7 | TRBV6-6 | - | CASSPHRLELSHEQYF | TGTGCCAGCAGTCCCCACCGACTTGAGCTGTCCCACGAGCAGTACTTC
- | TRBJ1-1 | TRBV28 | TRBD1 | CASSLAGTGLNTEAFF | TGTGCCAGCAGTTTGGCCGGGACAGGGCTGAACACTGAAGCTTTCTTT
once | TRBJ2-2 | TRBV18 | TRBD1 | CASSPLGTAPNTGELFF | TGTGCCAGCTCACCCTTGGGGACAGCTCCTAACACCGGGGAGCTGTTTTTT
- | TRBJ1-4 | TRBV6-6 | - | CASSYSRGEKLFF | TGTGCCAGCAGTTACTCGCGCGGTGAAAAACTGTTTTTT
- | TRBJ1-2 | TRBV27 | TRBD1 | CASHPGTGSNNYGYTF | TGTGCCAGCCACCCCGGGACAGGATCAAATAACTATGGCTACACCTTC
- | TRBJ1-2 | TRBV28 | - | CASSLFLGGKTNYGYTF | TGTGCCAGCAGTTTATTCCTCGGGGGAAAGACCAACTATGGCTACACCTTC
once | TRBJ1-6 | TRBV27 | - | CASSLIGRPMDSPLHF | TGTGCCAGCAGTTTAATAGGCAGGCCAATGGATTCACCCCTCCACTTT
once | TRBJ2-5 | TRBV10-3 | - | CAISEGRVGETQYF | TGTGCCATCAGTGAGGGCAGGGTGGGAGAGACCCAGTACTTC
few | TRBJ2-7 | TRBV27 | TRBD1 | CASSNEPWTGYQEQYF | TGTGCCAGCAGTAATGAACCCTGGACAGGGTATCAGGAGCAGTACTTC
once | TRBJ2-7 | TRBV7-3 | TRBD1 | CASSYDRGSYEQYF | TGTGCCAGCAGTTATGACAGGGGTTCCTACGAGCAGTACTTC
- | TRBJ2-7 | TRBV11-3 | TRBD1 | CASSSRQGAYEQYF | TGTGCCAGCAGCTCGCGACAGGGGGCTTACGAGCAGTACTTC
- | TRBJ2-7 | TRBV3-1/TRBV3-2 | TRBD1 | CASSPQGLPREQYF | TGTGCCAGCAGCCCACAGGGGCTCCCACGCGAGCAGTACTTC
- | TRBJ2-5 | TRBV11-2 | - | CASSNWAGQETQYF | TGTGCCAGCAGCAATTGGGCCGGCCAAGAGACCCAGTACTTC
- | TRBJ1-5 | TRBV28 | - | CASSLTGYQPQHF | TGTGCCAGCAGTTTAACAGGCTATCAGCCCCAGCATTTT
- | TRBJ1-5 | TRBV2 | TRBD1 | CASSGPDRGSQPQHF | TGTGCCAGCAGTGGCCCGGACAGGGGATCTCAGCCCCAGCATTTT
- | TRBJ1-5 | TRBV12-3/TRBV12-4 | TRBD1 | CASSRDRDQPQHF | TGTGCCAGCAGCCGGGACAGGGACCAGCCCCAGCATTTT
- | TRBJ2-7 | TRBV27 | TRBD1 | CASSLSGRGYNEQYF | TGTGCCAGCAGTTTATCAGGCAGGGGGTACAACGAGCAGTACTTC
- | TRBJ1-6 | TRBV28 | - | CASSVTGGHNSPLHF | TGTGCCAGCAGCGTAACGGGAGGCCATAATTCACCCCTCCACTTT
- | TRBJ2-4 | TRBV28 | - | CASSFQGAKNIQYF | TGTGCCAGCAGTTTTCAGGGGGCCAAAAACATTCAGTACTTC
- | TRBJ1-3 | TRBV7-9 | - | CASSLVSGYGNTIYF | TGTGCCAGCAGCTTGGTATCAGGGTATGGAAACACCATATATTTT
- | TRBJ1-4 | TRBV6-5 | TRBD1 | CASSYYGTGNEKLFF | TGTGCCAGCAGTTACTACGGGACAGGGAATGAAAAACTGTTTTTT
few | TRBJ1-6 | TRBV6-2/TRBV6-3 | - | CASSSQGSDSALHF | TGTGCCAGCAGTTCACAGGGCTCGGATTCGGCCCTCCACTTT
- | TRBJ1-2 | TRBV12-3/TRBV12-4 | - | CASRGGDYYGYTF | TGTGCCAGCAGGGGGGGGGACTACTATGGCTACACCTTC
- | TRBJ2-7 | TRBV29-1 | TRBD1 | CSVAGTGLVYEQYF | TGCAGCGTTGCCGGGACAGGGCTTGTCTACGAGCAGTACTTC
few | TRBJ2-7 | TRBV7-2 | TRBD1 | CASRTGTGPYEQYF | TGTGCCAGCAGGACCGGGACAGGGCCCTACGAGCAGTACTTC
- | TRBJ1-1 | TRBV7-9 | - | CASSLGAQGNTEAFF | TGTGCCAGCAGCTTAGGAGCTCAGGGGAACACTGAAGCTTTCTTT
- | TRBJ2-3 | TRBV27 | - | CASSIRGHSTGTDTQYF | TGTGCCAGCAGTATTAGGGGCCACTCAACTGGCACAGATACGCAGTATTTT
- | TRBJ2-7 | TRBV7-9 | - | CASSLGSRGRPEQYF | TGTGCCAGCAGCTTAGGGTCCAGGGGGAGGCCCGAGCAGTACTTC
- | TRBJ2-1 | TRBV4-3 | TRBD2 | CASSRRNLAGNEQFF | TGCGCCAGCAGCCGGAGGAATCTAGCGGGCAATGAGCAGTTCTTC
- | TRBJ1-1 | TRBV6-5 | - | CASSLRSDGNTEAFF | TGTGCCAGCAGCCTGAGGAGCGACGGGAACACTGAAGCTTTCTTT
- | TRBJ2-1 | TRBV28 | TRBD2 | CASSWTSGGPYNEQFF | TGTGCCAGCAGTTGGACTAGCGGGGGGCCCTACAATGAGCAGTTCTTC
- | TRBJ1-5 | TRBV6-5 | - | CASSYSRQGNQPQHF | TGTGCCAGCAGCTATTCGAGGCAGGGTAATCAGCCCCAGCATTTT
- | TRBJ2-3 | TRBV4-1 | TRBD2 | CASSSPAGEGDTQYF | TGCGCCAGCAGCTCCCCAGCGGGGGAAGGGGATACGCAGTATTTT
- | TRBJ2-7 | TRBV9 | TRBD2 | CASSATRAGDYEQYF | TGTGCCAGCAGCGCCACCCGAGCGGGAGATTACGAGCAGTACTTC